The 21 T cell receptor beta chains below come from one sample, sequenced in a study of T-cell memory formation after mild COVID-19. TCRdb independently ran MiXCR on the 5' RACE reads; one entry per CDR3 protein. The sample shows a few hundred thousand distinct CDR3 sequences, roughly 8% of them seen only once. Sample: PBMCs or a T cell subset sorted from them (not recorded which). These receptors were taken from a young man who had mild COVID-19 (a few samples of this study predate the infection). Cell type and time point are not known.

V and J are TRBV12-3 or TRBV12-4 and TRBJ1-2, with 7 positions matching TRBD1. The CDR3 contains 13 residues. V lost 4 bases, J lost 8 bases, and 7 bases stayed unmatched. Written as DNA, the CDR3 is TGTGCCAGCAGTTCGACAGGGATCAACGGCTACACCTTC. It is translated as CASSSTGINGYTF.

This clonotype came up many times. As DNA, the CDR3 is TGTGCCAGCAGCAGGACCGGGACAGGGTTAAATGAGCAGTTCTTC. Translating it yields CASSRTGTGLNEQFF. V and J are TRBV7-3 and TRBJ2-1; the match to TRBD1 covers 9 bases. This CDR3 is 15 amino acids long. Unmatched junction bases numbered 9, after V lost 5 bases and J lost 7 bases. Germline V gives CDR1 SGHTA, CDR2 FQGTGA.

This clonotype was counted ten times or more. The chain is built from TRBV7-2 and TRBJ2-3; tentative D call: TRBD1 (6 bases). Germline-derived CDR1 and CDR2 are SGHTA and FQGNSA. The length of the CDR3 is 16 residues. V gave up 6 bases and J gave up 0 bases, with 16 bases separating them. CDR3 sequence (DNA): TGTGCCAGCAGGCCACCAGGGGAAATTAGCACAGATACGCAGTATTTT. Amino acid sequence: CASRPPGEISTDTQYF.

The sample holds a few counts of this clonotype. The V gene is TRBV2, the J gene TRBJ1-1, with D uncertain. Germline V gene sequence: CDR1 SNHLY, CDR2 FYNNEI. CDR3 length: 13 residues. Between the trimmed V and J ends, which lost 6 bases and 1 base, there was a span of 9 bases. Written as DNA, the CDR3 is TGTGCCAGCAGGGCTTGGTCGAACACTGAAGCTTTCTTT. It encodes CASRAWSNTEAFF.

The sample holds a few counts of this clonotype. The chain carries TRBV24-1 and TRBJ2-5; 8 bases fit TRBD2. V was pared by 4 bases and J by 4 bases, with 7 bases of the junction left unmatched. In germline, CDR1 is KGHDR, CDR2 SFDVKD. The CDR3 runs to 15 residues. CDR3 coding DNA: TGTGCCACCAGTGACTCGGGACTAGGGGGAGAGACCCAGTACTTC. Its protein is CATSDSGLGGETQYF.

This clonotype was counted a few times. The chain couples TRBV27 to TRBJ2-3, with TRBD1 as a possible D gene (6 bases). This CDR3 is 13 amino acids long. Germline V gives CDR1 MNHEY, CDR2 SMNVEV (reference sequence). With 8 bases removed from V and 2 bases from J, the gap between germline ends came to 11 bases. CDR3 region: CASARDTTDTQYF. DNA for the CDR3: TGTGCCAGCGCTCGGGACACCACAGATACGCAGTATTTT.

This clonotype has more than one count but fewer than ten. The genes are TRBV4-2 and TRBJ1-6; possibly TRBD1 for D (5 bases). V lost 6 bases and J 9 bases, leaving 15 bases between the germline ends. Looked up from germline, CDR1 is LGHNA and CDR2 is YNFKEQ. There are 14 residues in the CDR3. The CDR3 sequence: CASSYGTGGSPLHF. As DNA, the CDR3 is TGTGCCAGCAGTTACGGGACGGGGGGTTCACCCCTCCACTTT.

This clonotype appeared a few times. J is TRBJ1-1 and V is TRBV4-3; D unclear. V was trimmed by 0 bases and J by 1 base, leaving 12 bases between them. Looked up from germline, CDR1 is LGHNA and CDR2 is YSLEER. This CDR3 has 16 amino acids. CDR3 coding DNA: TGCGCCAGCAGCCAAGAAGTGGCAGGCGGGAACACTGAAGCTTTCTTT. This gives the protein CASSQEVAGGNTEAFF.

This clonotype was observed a handful of times. The chain recombines TRBV4-1 with TRBJ1-1, with a weak D call TRBD1 (5 bases). V gave up 5 bases and J gave up 7 bases, with 17 bases separating them. The CDR3 sequence is 14 residues long. Germline CDR1 is MGHRA and CDR2 is YSYEKL. This CDR3 reads CASSYSEGQSEAFF. CDR3 nucleotides: TGCGCCAGCAGCTATTCAGAGGGGCAAAGTGAAGCTTTCTTT.

The chain carries TRBV20-1 and TRBJ2-1; possible D gene TRBD2, 5 bases. From germline, CDR1 is DFQATT and CDR2 SNEGSKA (reference sequence). The CDR3 has 15 amino acids. The germline V and J ends were trimmed by 3 bases and 4 bases, with 16 bases remaining between them. The DNA for the CDR3 is TGCAGTGCTAGTCGGGGTGCGCTTTTGTACAATGAGCAGTTCTTC. This gives the protein CSASRGALLYNEQFF.

This clonotype was recorded a few times. A junction end diverges from the germline sequence, so it may reflect a read error. The genes are TRBV6-5 and TRBJ1-2; 9 bases are a match to TRBD1. Germline-derived CDR1 and CDR2 are MNHEY and SVGAGI. This CDR3 is built from 12 residues. As DNA, the CDR3 is TGTGCCAGCAGTCCCGGACAGGGGATAACCTACTTC. Amino acid sequence: CASSPGQGITYF.

This clonotype showed up just a few times. J is TRBJ1-2 and V is TRBV28; no definite D call. CDR1 and CDR2 from the germline V gene are MDHEN and SYDVKM. V was pared by 6 bases and J by 8 bases, with 10 bases between. This CDR3 has 11 amino acids. This CDR3 is CASRQEWGYTF. The CDR3 bases are TGTGCCAGCAGGCAAGAATGGGGCTACACCTTC.

The chain couples TRBV13 to TRBJ1-1; D is possibly TRBD1 (6 bases). CDR1 and CDR2 (germline): PRHDT, FYEKMQ (reference sequence). CDR3 size: 14 residues. V was shortened by 5 bases and J by 11 bases, with 21 bases between the two germline ends. The CDR3 DNA reads as TGTGCCAGCAGCCAAGGGGGGCAGGGCATTGTGGCTTTCTTT. Translation gives CASSQGGQGIVAFF.

This clonotype was picked up a small number of times. The chain combines TRBV12-3 or TRBV12-4 with TRBJ2-7; the match to TRBD1 covers 7 bases. The CDR3 is 13 amino acids. V gave up 6 bases and J gave up 4 bases; unmatched junction bases: 6. The CDR3 protein is CASRRDSGYEQYF. The CDR3 DNA reads TGTGCCAGCAGACGGGACAGCGGATACGAGCAGTACTTC.

V gene TRBV6-5 combines with J gene TRBJ1-1; D remains unclear. The CDR3 is made up of 12 amino acids. Germline V gene data show CDR1 as MNHEY and CDR2 as SVGAGI. V lost 8 bases to trimming and J lost 5 bases, with 12 bases between them. CDR3 sequence: CASAAGGTEAFF. For the CDR3, the DNA is TGTGCCAGCGCAGCTGGTGGGACTGAAGCTTTCTTT.

The chain uses TRBV4-3 and TRBJ1-4; D is perhaps TRBD1 (6 bases). Germline loops: CDR1 LGHNA, CDR2 YSLEER. This CDR3 has 15 residues. V lost 0 bases, J lost 7 bases, and 12 bases lay in between. CDR3: CASSQDARGLEKLFF. CDR3 nucleotide sequence: TGCGCCAGCAGCCAAGATGCGCGGGGGCTTGAAAAACTGTTTTTT.

This clonotype came up once. CDR3 amino acids: CASSLWGLGYTF. The CDR3 DNA reads TGTGCCAGCAGCTTATGGGGATTGGGCTACACCTTC. The V gene is TRBV5-6, the J gene TRBJ1-2; no definite D call. The CDR3 has 12 residues. Trimming removed 2 bases at V and 8 bases at J, with 10 bases between. Germline values: CDR1 SGHDT, CDR2 YYEEEE.

Only a few counts were recorded for this clonotype. The J gene is TRBJ1-2, the V gene TRBV3-1; no clear D gene. This CDR3 has 14 residues. Trimming took 0 bases from V and 3 from J, leaving 8 bases between them. The germline CDR1 and CDR2 sequences are LGHDT and YNNKEL (reference sequence). The CDR3 sequence: CASSQEDKDYGYTF. The CDR3 nucleotides read TGTGCCAGCAGCCAAGAAGACAAGGACTATGGCTACACCTTC.

This clonotype has more than one count but fewer than ten. The rearrangement links TRBV7-6 to TRBJ2-5, with 9 nucleotides matching TRBD1. The germline V gene has CDR1 SGHVS and CDR2 FNYEAQ. The CDR3 has 15 residues. The V segment lost 5 bases and the J segment 5 bases; nucleotides outside the gene matches: 9. In DNA, the CDR3 is TGTGCCAGCAGCCGAGGGACAGGGTCCGTGGAGACCCAGTACTTC. As protein: CASSRGTGSVETQYF.

This clonotype qualifies as medium-sized. The V and J genes are TRBV6-1 and TRBJ2-4; 10 bases agree with TRBD1. V shed 9 bases, J shed 7 bases, and the junction held 9 bases outside the gene matches. The CDR3 is made up of 14 amino acids. Germline lookup yields CDR1 MNHNS and CDR2 SASEGT. CDR3 region: CASDRGLLGNIQYF. The CDR3 DNA is TGTGCCAGTGACAGGGGGCTCCTAGGGAACATTCAGTACTTC.

The chain is built from TRBV4-1 and TRBJ2-5; 7 bases line up with TRBD2. V lost 4 bases to trimming and J lost 3 bases; unmatched junction nucleotides: 8. This CDR3 has 15 residues. CDR1 is MGHRA and CDR2 is YSYEKL in the germline V gene. The CDR3 spells CASSPFLRGEETQYF. In DNA form, the CDR3 reads TGCGCCAGCAGCCCATTCCTACGGGGGGAAGAGACCCAGTACTTC.